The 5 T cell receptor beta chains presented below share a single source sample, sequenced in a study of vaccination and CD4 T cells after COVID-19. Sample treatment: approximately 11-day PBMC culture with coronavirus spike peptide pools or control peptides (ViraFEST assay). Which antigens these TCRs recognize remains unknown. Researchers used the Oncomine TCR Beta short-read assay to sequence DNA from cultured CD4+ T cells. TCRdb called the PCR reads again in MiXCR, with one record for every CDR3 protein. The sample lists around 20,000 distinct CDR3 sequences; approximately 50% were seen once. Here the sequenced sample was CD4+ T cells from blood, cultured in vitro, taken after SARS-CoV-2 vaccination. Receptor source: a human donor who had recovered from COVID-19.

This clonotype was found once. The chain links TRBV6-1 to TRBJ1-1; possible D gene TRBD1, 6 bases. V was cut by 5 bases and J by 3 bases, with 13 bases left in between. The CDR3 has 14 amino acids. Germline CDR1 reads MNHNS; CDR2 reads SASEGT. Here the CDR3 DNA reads TGTGCCAGCAGTCAACAGGGTATGGACACTGAAGCTTTCTTT. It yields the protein CASSQQGMDTEAFF.

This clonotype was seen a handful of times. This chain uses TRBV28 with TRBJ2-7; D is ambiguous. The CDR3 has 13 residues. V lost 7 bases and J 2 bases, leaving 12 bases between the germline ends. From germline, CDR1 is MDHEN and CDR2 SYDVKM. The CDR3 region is CASTNTMPYEQYF. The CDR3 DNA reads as TGTGCCAGCACCAACACCATGCCCTACGAGCAGTACTTC.

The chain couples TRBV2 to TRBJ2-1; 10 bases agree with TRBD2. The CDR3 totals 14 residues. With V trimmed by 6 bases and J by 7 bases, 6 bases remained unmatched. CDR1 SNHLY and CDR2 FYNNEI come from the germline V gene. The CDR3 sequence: CASRTSGGANEQFF. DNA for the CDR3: TGTGCCAGCAGAACGAGCGGGGGGGCTAATGAGCAGTTCTTC. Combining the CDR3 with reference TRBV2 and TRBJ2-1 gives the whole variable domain EPEVTQTPSHQVTQMGQEVILRCVPISNHLYFYWYRQILGQKVEFLVSFYNNEISEKSEIFDDQFSVERPDGSNFTLKIRSTKLEDSAMYFCASRTSGGANEQFFGPGTRLTVL.

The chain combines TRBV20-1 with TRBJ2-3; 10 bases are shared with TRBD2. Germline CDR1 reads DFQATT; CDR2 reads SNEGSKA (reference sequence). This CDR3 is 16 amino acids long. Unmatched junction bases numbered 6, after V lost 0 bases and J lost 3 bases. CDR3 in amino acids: CSAREALAGATDTQYF. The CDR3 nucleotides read TGCAGTGCTAGAGAAGCGCTAGCGGGGGCAACAGATACGCAGTATTTT.

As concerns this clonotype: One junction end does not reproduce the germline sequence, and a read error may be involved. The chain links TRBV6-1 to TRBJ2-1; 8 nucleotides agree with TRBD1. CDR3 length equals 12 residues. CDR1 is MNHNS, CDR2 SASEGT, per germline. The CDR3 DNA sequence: TGTGCCAGCAGTCGACAGGGGAGTGAGCAGTCCTTC. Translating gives CASSRQGSEQSF.